The next 30 T cell receptor beta chains were all read from a single sample in a study of blood T cells in healthy people across ages. A J-beta primer mix and a sample-barcoded 5' primer were used in a second PCR of roughly 7 to 12 cycles. One entry per CDR3 protein results from TCRdb running MiXCR on the 5' RACE reads. The data contain some 1.1 million distinct CDR3 sequences, around two fifths of them seen just once; the ten biggest clones take up around 13%. The sample comprised blood. All receptors derive from a young man in good health.

In this sample, this clonotype turned up a few times. This chain joins TRBV7-2 and TRBJ2-3; no definite D call. This CDR3 has 12 residues. V shed 3 bases and J shed 6 bases, with 7 bases lying between them. Per the germline V gene, CDR1 is SGHTA and CDR2 is FQGNSA. Written as DNA, the CDR3 is TGTGCCAGCAGCTTGCCCCTTGATACGCAGTATTTT. Protein product: CASSLPLDTQYF.

With respect to this clonotype: With a much larger clone just one base away, this may be a read error. V usage is TRBV10-3 and J usage is TRBJ2-1; 10 positions agree with TRBD1. The V gene's germline CDR1 is ENHRY and CDR2 SYGVKD. Unmatched junction bases numbered 2, after V lost 4 bases and J lost 2 bases. The CDR3 has 15 residues. CDR3 in amino acids: CAISGDRGPYNEQFF. The DNA for the CDR3 is TGTGCCATCAGTGGGGACAGGGGCCCCTACAATGAGCAGTTCTTC.

The chain uses TRBV20-1 and TRBJ2-5; tentative D call: TRBD2 (5 bases). The germline V gene encodes CDR1 DFQATT and CDR2 SNEGSKA (reference sequence). V lost 3 bases, J lost 0 bases, and 11 bases lay in between. The CDR3 sequence is 14 residues long. As DNA, the CDR3 is TGCAGTGCTAGTCTCGCCGGGGACCAAGAGACCCAGTACTTC. This codes for CSASLAGDQETQYF.

The J gene is TRBJ1-1, the V gene TRBV29-1; TRBD1 matches 8 bases. Germline lookup yields CDR1 SQVTM and CDR2 ANQGSEA. This CDR3 spans 16 amino acids. This chain's CDR3 is CIVPHGETGVNTEAFF. DNA for the CDR3: TGCATCGTCCCCCACGGAGAGACAGGGGTGAACACTGAAGCTTTCTTT.

The gene calls are TRBV5-1 and TRBJ1-2, with D perhaps TRBD1 (5 bases). Germline V gene data show CDR1 as SGHRS and CDR2 as YFSETQ. V lost 0 bases, J lost 1 base, and 16 bases lay in between. This CDR3 contains 17 residues. The CDR3 spells CASSLVGAGQINYGYTF. DNA for the CDR3: TGCGCCAGCAGCTTGGTAGGGGCAGGCCAGATTAACTATGGCTACACCTTC. The full variable domain, rest sourced from reference TRBV5-1 and TRBJ1-2, is KAGVTQTPRYLIKTRGQQVTLSCSPISGHRSVSWYQQTPGQGLQFLFEYFSETQRNKGNFPGRFSGRQFSNSRSEMNVSTLELGDSALYLCASSLVGAGQINYGYTFGSGTRLTVV.

The chain uses TRBV3-1 and TRBJ1-2; D ambiguous. Germline assignment: CDR1 LGHDT and CDR2 YNNKEL (reference sequence). Trimming shortened V by 0 bases and J by 7 bases, and 12 bases separated the two germline ends. There are 14 residues in the CDR3. The CDR3 DNA reads as TGTGCCAGCAGCCAAGAGTTAGTCGGCTGTGGCTACACCTTC. This codes for CASSQELVGCGYTF.

Ten or more counts support this clonotype. This chain joins TRBV12-3 or TRBV12-4 and TRBJ2-5; 9 nucleotides match TRBD1. CDR3 size: 15 residues. The J segment lost 11 bases and the V segment lost 7 bases, leaving 17 bases of the junction unmatched. The CDR3 region is CASNTPGQGASTQYF. CDR3 nucleotides: TGTGCCAGCAATACTCCGGGACAGGGTGCTTCGACGCAGTACTTC.

This clonotype was seen a single time. This may stem from a read error, because a much larger clone lies one nucleotide away. This chain links TRBV12-3 or TRBV12-4 with TRBJ2-7; tentative D call: TRBD1 (6 bases). The CDR3 has 14 amino acids. Trimming shortened V by 6 bases and J by 2 bases, and 14 bases separated the two germline ends. The CDR3 sequence is CASRLGQNTYEQYF. CDR3 in DNA: TGTGCCAGCAGACTCGGACAGAACACCTACGAGCAGTACTTC.

This clonotype occurred a few times. The chain recombines TRBV6-2 or TRBV6-3 with TRBJ1-2, with 7 bases matching TRBD1. Germline CDR1 and CDR2: MNHEY and SVGEGT. The CDR3 has 14 residues. Germline trimming cut 5 bases from V and 4 bases from J; bases unmatched to any gene: 7. CDR3 amino acids: CASSPGTAPYGYTF. The CDR3 DNA reads TGTGCCAGCAGTCCCGGGACAGCACCCTATGGCTACACCTTC.

The V and J genes are TRBV20-1 and TRBJ1-2, with TRBD1 identical over 9 bases. Germline V gene lookup returns CDR1 DFQATT and CDR2 SNEGSKA (reference sequence). The CDR3 length is 13 residues. V was pared by 6 bases and J by 4 bases, with 6 bases of the junction left unmatched. CDR3: CSAETGGAYGYTF. The DNA of the CDR3 is TGCAGTGCCGAGACAGGGGGTGCCTATGGCTACACCTTC.

This sequence joins TRBV7-2 and TRBJ2-7; 8 bases are shared with TRBD1. CDR3 length equals 15 residues. The ends lost 2 bases at V and 4 bases at J; junction bases unmatched: 7. Germline V gene lookup returns CDR1 SGHTA and CDR2 FQGNSA. The CDR3 reads CASSLRSGGLYEQYF. CDR3 nucleotide sequence: TGTGCCAGCAGCTTAAGGTCAGGGGGCCTGTACGAGCAGTACTTC.

The V call is TRBV30, the J call TRBJ2-5; D uncertain. The CDR3 runs 11 residues. The germline V and J ends were trimmed by 2 bases and 5 bases, with 6 bases remaining between them. The germline gives CDR1 GTSNPN, CDR2 SVGIG (reference sequence). The CDR3 nucleotides read TGTGCCTGGAGTCCGAGGGAGACCCAGTACTTC. Its protein product is CAWSPRETQYF.

This chain links TRBV7-2 with TRBJ2-7, with 8 bases matching TRBD2. The CDR3 contains 15 residues. Looked up from germline, CDR1 is SGHTA and CDR2 is FQGNSA. Losses at the gene ends were 1 base for V and 2 bases for J; bases not matched to a gene: 4. The CDR3 DNA is TGTGCCAGCAGCTTAGAGCGGGAGCCCCCCTACGAGCAGTACTTC. Translating gives CASSLEREPPYEQYF.

This clonotype has a count of ten or more. V gene TRBV3-1 combines with J gene TRBJ2-1, with D perhaps matching TRBD1 (6 bases). V was trimmed by 6 bases and J by 5 bases, leaving 17 bases between them. CDR1 is LGHDT and CDR2 is YNNKEL in the germline V gene (reference sequence). This CDR3 spans 15 amino acids. CDR3 protein: CASSPGVRTNNEQFF. The CDR3 DNA is TGTGCCAGCAGTCCAGGGGTGCGGACGAACAATGAGCAGTTCTTC.

The chain carries TRBV6-2 or TRBV6-3 and TRBJ2-5; possibly TRBD1 or TRBD2 for D (7 bases each). The DNA matches TRBJ2-7 better at its end, which makes the J call doubtful. Per germline, CDR1 MNHEY and CDR2 SVGEGT. This CDR3 has 14 amino acids. The chain's CDR3 is CASSPGEGAGEQYF. The CDR3 DNA reads TGTGCCAGCAGCCCCGGGGAGGGGGCTGGCGAGCAGTACTTC.

The chain recombines TRBV6-6 with TRBJ2-7; TRBD1 is a possible D gene (6 bases). Germline values: CDR1 MNHNY, CDR2 SVGAGI (reference sequence). The CDR3 totals 13 residues. The CDR3 reads CVQDRAGAFEQYF. DNA for the CDR3: TGTGTCCAGGACCGGGCAGGGGCGTTCGAGCAGTACTTC.

V usage is TRBV5-6 and J usage is TRBJ1-3, with D tentatively TRBD1 (6 bases). The CDR3 has 15 amino acids. Germline V gene sequence: CDR1 SGHDT, CDR2 YYEEEE. Between the trimmed V and J ends, which lost 0 bases and 5 bases, there was a span of 12 bases. The CDR3, as DNA: TGTGCCAGCAGCTTGGTCGCAGGGGATCGAAACACCATATATTTT. It codes for CASSLVAGDRNTIYF.

This chain uses TRBV20-1 with TRBJ2-3; tentative D call: TRBD2 (5 bases). V dropped 4 bases and J dropped 1 base, with 12 bases sitting between them. The CDR3 runs to 14 residues. CDR1 is DFQATT, CDR2 SNEGSKA, per germline (reference sequence). This chain's CDR3 is CSAKERHGTDTQYF. The CDR3 bases are TGCAGTGCTAAGGAGCGGCATGGCACAGATACGCAGTATTTT.

The chain couples TRBV6-1 to TRBJ2-5, with 9 bases that match TRBD1. The germline V gene encodes CDR1 MNHNS and CDR2 SASEGT. The CDR3 runs to 15 residues. After removal of 7 bases from V and 2 bases from J, the junction contained 8 bases not matched to a gene. CDR3 sequence: CASTFGQGNQETQYF. The CDR3 DNA reads TGTGCCAGCACTTTCGGACAGGGGAATCAAGAGACCCAGTACTTC.

The V gene is TRBV10-3, the J gene TRBJ2-6, with a tentative D call TRBD1 (6 bases). This CDR3 is built from 20 residues. The germline V gene encodes CDR1 ENHRY and CDR2 SYGVKD. The germline V and J ends were trimmed by 5 bases and 0 bases, with 23 bases remaining between them. The CDR3 region is CAISLTRTAPTFSGANVLTF. The CDR3 DNA is TGTGCCATCAGTCTCACCCGGACAGCACCAACCTTCTCTGGGGCCAACGTCCTGACTTTC.

The rearrangement joins TRBV20-1 to TRBJ1-6; TRBD1 matches at 8 bases. The ends lost 3 bases at V and 7 bases at J; junction bases unmatched: 8. Germline V lookup: CDR1 DFQATT, CDR2 SNEGSKA (reference sequence). This CDR3 is built from 15 residues. This CDR3 reads CSASRGQGANSPLHF. The CDR3 DNA follows: TGCAGTGCTAGTAGAGGGCAGGGGGCAAATTCACCCCTCCACTTT.

This clonotype appeared a few times. The rearrangement joins TRBV12-3 or TRBV12-4 to TRBJ2-1; TRBD1 matches at 9 bases. TRBJ2-7 matches the DNA end more closely, so the J call is doubtful. This CDR3 is built from 16 residues. CDR3 in amino acids: CASRPTGGRSYNEQYF. CDR3 in DNA: TGTGCCAGCAGGCCTACAGGGGGCAGGTCCTACAATGAGCAGTACTTC.

This clonotype was detected once. V gene TRBV6-2 or TRBV6-3 combines with J gene TRBJ2-7; 8 bases agree with TRBD2. This CDR3 is 16 amino acids long. J was trimmed by 2 bases and V by 0 bases; bases with no gene match: 6. The germline V gene has CDR1 MNHEY and CDR2 SVGEGT. The CDR3 bases are TGTGCCAGCAGTTACTCGGGACTAGAGGCCGCCTACGAGCAGTACTTC. It specifies CASSYSGLEAAYEQYF.

This clonotype was detected only a few times. The chain recombines TRBV15 with TRBJ1-3; D not certain. The CDR3 is made up of 19 amino acids. The germline V and J ends were trimmed by 1 base and 1 base, with 20 bases remaining between them. CDR1 and CDR2 (germline): LNHNV, YYDKDF (reference sequence). CDR3 protein: CATSRANYGVGSSGNTIYF. CDR3 in DNA: TGTGCCACCAGCAGAGCCAACTACGGAGTGGGATCGTCTGGAAACACCATATATTTT.

The chain joins TRBV19 to TRBJ2-1, with 7 bases aligning to TRBD1. Germline V lookup: CDR1 LNHDA, CDR2 SQIVND (reference sequence). The CDR3 contains 14 residues. V dropped 3 bases and J dropped 4; count of bases not matched to a gene: 3. The CDR3 region has the DNA TGTGCCAGTAGTATGGCAGGGGGATACAATGAGCAGTTCTTC. Translated: CASSMAGGYNEQFF.

This clonotype was seen a handful of times. The chain carries TRBV29-1 and TRBJ2-5, with TRBD2 matching over 7 bases. V was pared by 4 bases and J by 5 bases, with 10 bases of the junction left unmatched. In germline, CDR1 is SQVTM, CDR2 ANQGSEA. CDR3 length equals 14 residues. The DNA of the CDR3 is TGCAGCGTTGTGGAATTACTGGGGGGGGAGACCCAGTACTTC. It encodes CSVVELLGGETQYF.

The J gene is TRBJ2-7, the V gene TRBV6-2 or TRBV6-3; D remains ambiguous. Per germline, CDR1 MNHEY and CDR2 SVGEGT. V was pared by 6 bases and J by 2 bases, with 14 bases between. The CDR3 loop spans 14 amino acids. The CDR3 DNA reads TGTGCCAGCAGGACCGTGACTCTCACCTACGAGCAGTACTTC. This encodes CASRTVTLTYEQYF.

The genes are TRBV12-3 or TRBV12-4 and TRBJ1-2; weak D call: TRBD1 (6 bases). This CDR3 contains 15 residues. Trimming pared 0 bases from V and 7 bases from J, leaving 15 bases between. CDR3 nucleotide sequence: TGTGCCAGCAGTTTAGCGGCAGGGGTTACGATTGGCTACACCTTC. Translation gives CASSLAAGVTIGYTF.

This clonotype was counted a few times. The genes are TRBV12-3 or TRBV12-4 and TRBJ2-1; D gene unclear. The CDR3 loop spans 15 amino acids. V was pared by 5 bases and J by 7 bases, with 18 bases between. In DNA, the CDR3 is TGTGCCAGCAGTCCTCATCCGAGGTTTGGGAATGAGCAGTTCTTC. It yields the protein CASSPHPRFGNEQFF.

The chain carries TRBV3-1 and TRBJ1-5; D unresolved. Germline V gene sequence: CDR1 LGHDT, CDR2 YNNKEL (reference sequence). The CDR3 spans 14 residues. Deletions cut 2 bases from V and 3 bases from J, with 8 bases between. As DNA, the CDR3 is TGTGCCAGCAGCCAATCAGCGTTCAATCAGCCCCAGCATTTT. It specifies CASSQSAFNQPQHF.